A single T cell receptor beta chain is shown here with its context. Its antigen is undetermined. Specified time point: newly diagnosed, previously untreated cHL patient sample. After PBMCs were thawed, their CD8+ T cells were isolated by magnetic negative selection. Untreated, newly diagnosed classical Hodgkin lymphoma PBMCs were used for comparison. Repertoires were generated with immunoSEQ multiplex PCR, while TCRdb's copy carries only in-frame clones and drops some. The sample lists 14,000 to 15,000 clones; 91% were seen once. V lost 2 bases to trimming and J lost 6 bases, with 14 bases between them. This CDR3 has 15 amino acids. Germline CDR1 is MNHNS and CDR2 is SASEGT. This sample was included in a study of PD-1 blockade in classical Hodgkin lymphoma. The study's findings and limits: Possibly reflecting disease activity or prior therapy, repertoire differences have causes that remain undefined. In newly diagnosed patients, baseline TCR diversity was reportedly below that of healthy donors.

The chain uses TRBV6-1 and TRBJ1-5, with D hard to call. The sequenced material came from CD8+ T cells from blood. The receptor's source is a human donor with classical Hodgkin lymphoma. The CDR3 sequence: CASSESFPSPQPQHF. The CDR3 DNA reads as TGTGCCAGCAGTGAAAGTTTTCCCAGCCCTCAGCCCCAGCATTTT.